This T cell receptor beta chain emerged from a study of blood T cell repertoires in COVID-19. Across the whole study: The origin of the acute and convalescent COVID-19 samples was the United States, Italy and Spain. The cDNA or gDNA used as material had been derived from T cells, B-cell-depleted T cells, or PBMCs.

The Seattle site enrolled patients during active infection and followed them longitudinally. In the authors' methods: Estimated nucleated cell counts came from reference gene primer amplification. Measured with immunoSEQ multiplex PCR; TCRdb has only the in-frame clones, and not every one. The V and J calls and the clone size are those of that table, but D and trimming were determined from the DNA. The sample has 150,000 or so clones, 70% to 90% seen once; the top ten hold approximately 5.4%. V was shortened by 4 bases and J by 3 bases, with 14 bases between the two germline ends. The V gene's germline CDR1 is SGHNT and CDR2 YYREEE (reference sequence). This CDR3 comprises 15 residues.

Sequenced: peripheral blood. The V and J genes are TRBV5-4 and TRBJ2-4; tentative D call: TRBD1 (6 bases). This TCR came from a woman aged 45-65 years with COVID-19, enrolled during active disease. CDR3 bases: TGTGCCAGCAGCCCCCGCCTGGACAGCAAAAACATTCAGTACTTC. It is translated as CASSPRLDSKNIQYF. Together with reference TRBV5-4 and TRBJ2-4, the CDR3 gives the full variable domain: ETGVTQSPTHLIKTRGQQVTLRCSSQSGHNTVSWYQQALGQGPQFIFQYYREEENGRGNFPPRFSGLQFPNYSSELNVNALELDDSALYLCASSPRLDSKNIQYFGAGTRLSVL.